The text below deals with one T cell receptor (beta chain). The PCR was carried out with 60 Vbeta primers and 13 Jbeta primers. Some clones are missing from TCRdb's copy, which holds only in-frame ones; the method was immunoSEQ multiplex PCR. Of about 110,000 clones listed, approximately 70% are singletons. This record belongs to a study of cytomegalovirus exposure and HLA in healthy donors. V lost 0 bases and J 4 bases, leaving 5 bases between the germline ends. This CDR3 spans 13 amino acids. Per the germline V gene, CDR1 is SGHKS and CDR2 is YYEKEE (reference sequence). This clonotype originated in a boy aged 5-17 years in good health and CMV-seronegative. The sequenced sample consisted of PBMCs. The chain has TRBV5-5 and TRBJ1-5, with D hard to call. CDR3 DNA sequence: TGTGCCAGCAGCTTGGCCGGGAATCAGCCCCAGCATTTT. Its protein is CASSLAGNQPQHF.